This entry lists 24 T cell receptor beta chains sequenced from one sample in a study of patients and donors after allogeneic stem cell transplantation. TCRdb reprocessed the RT-PCR reads via MiXCR and lists one record per CDR3 protein. The sample carries fewer than 30,000 distinct CDR3 sequences, about 8% recorded once. The specimen sequenced was blood, either unsorted or a sorted T cell fraction (not recorded which). The origin of the receptors is a human donor who was either an allogeneic HSCT recipient or a stem cell or donor lymphocyte infusion donor (not recorded which). It is not recorded whose cells these are; they may come from a transplant donor.

This clonotype has ten or more counts. This chain connects TRBV28 to TRBJ1-2; D is perhaps TRBD1 (5 bases). The germline gives CDR1 MDHEN, CDR2 SYDVKM. The CDR3 has 14 residues. Trimming left V 5 bases short and J 7 bases short, with 17 bases between. The CDR3 sequence is CASSITQGGSGYTF. The CDR3 coding sequence is TGTGCCAGCAGTATAACCCAGGGAGGAAGTGGCTACACCTTC.

There are a few counts of this clonotype. The chain is built from TRBV7-9 and TRBJ1-6; D gene ambiguous. CDR3 length equals 15 residues. The V gene's germline CDR1 is SEHNR and CDR2 FQNEAQ (reference sequence). Trimming stripped 7 bases from V and 9 bases from J, with 19 bases between. The CDR3 DNA reads TGTGCCAGCACCCGCGGGGAAATCGCCCTTTCACCCCTCCACTTT. Protein sequence: CASTRGEIALSPLHF. Combining the CDR3 with reference TRBV7-9 and TRBJ1-6 gives the whole variable domain DTGVSQNPRHKITKRGQNVTFRCDPISEHNRLYWYRQTLGQGPEFLTYFQNEAQLEKSRLLSDRFSAERPKGSFSTLEIQRTEQGDSAMYLCASTRGEIALSPLHFGNGTRLTVT.

This clonotype was picked up a small number of times. The chain uses TRBV6-1 and TRBJ1-1; tentative D call: TRBD1 (6 bases). This CDR3 has 13 residues. V was trimmed by 9 bases and J by 0 bases, leaving 11 bases between them. Germline V CDR1 and CDR2: MNHNS, SASEGT. CDR3 bases: TGTGCCAGGAACAGGGTCTTGAACACTGAAGCTTTCTTT. Protein product: CARNRVLNTEAFF.

This clonotype was observed a handful of times. This rearrangement joins TRBV5-1 to TRBJ2-7; TRBD2 matches at 11 bases. The V segment lost 5 bases and the J segment 5 bases; nucleotides outside the gene matches: 6. Germline CDR1 SGHRS, CDR2 YFSETQ. This CDR3 contains 14 residues. CDR3: CASRPLAGVNEQYF. CDR3 bases: TGCGCCAGCAGGCCACTAGCGGGAGTGAACGAGCAGTACTTC.

This clonotype was detected only a few times. The rearrangement uses TRBV6-1 and TRBJ1-5, with D possibly matching TRBD1 (5 bases). The CDR3 loop spans 15 amino acids. Germline CDR1 reads MNHNS; CDR2 reads SASEGT. Trimming pared 5 bases from V and 2 bases from J, leaving 13 bases between. CDR3 region: CASSPLGGGNQPQHF. The CDR3 coding sequence is TGTGCCAGCAGTCCCTTGGGGGGTGGCAATCAGCCCCAGCATTTT.

This clonotype was seen repeatedly, ten times or more. The chain employs TRBV3-1 and TRBJ2-7, with 9 nucleotides matching TRBD2. J gave up 4 bases and V 0 bases, and 4 bases lay outside the gene matches. Germline V gene data show CDR1 as LGHDT and CDR2 as YNNKEL (reference sequence). The CDR3 sequence is 15 residues long. CDR3 region: CASSQDDSGGYEQYF. DNA for the CDR3: TGTGCCAGCAGCCAAGATGATAGCGGGGGATACGAGCAGTACTTC.

In this sample, this clonotype turned up many times. The chain recombines TRBV29-1 with TRBJ2-5; no clear D. This CDR3 contains 13 residues. V was pared by 6 bases and J by 3 bases, with 14 bases between. Per the germline V gene, CDR1 is SQVTM and CDR2 is ANQGSEA. CDR3 residues: CSVTELSKETQYF. In nucleotides, the CDR3 is TGCAGCGTAACCGAGCTATCCAAAGAGACCCAGTACTTC.

This clonotype appeared a few times. V is TRBV5-1 and J is TRBJ2-1; a weak D match, TRBD1 (6 bases). The V gene's germline CDR1 is SGHRS and CDR2 YFSETQ. This CDR3 contains 14 residues. Trimming left V 4 bases short and J 1 base short, with 9 bases between. In DNA, the CDR3 is TGCGCCAGCAGCCAACAGGGTTCCTACAATGAGCAGTTCTTC. The encoded protein is CASSQQGSYNEQFF.

This clonotype appeared many times. J is TRBJ1-1 and V is TRBV3-1; D perhaps matches TRBD1 (5 bases). The germline gives CDR1 LGHDT, CDR2 YNNKEL (reference sequence). V lost 1 base and J lost 5, with 17 bases in between. This CDR3 region has 16 residues. The CDR3 region is CASSQGSRPGGTEAFF. The CDR3 DNA is TGTGCCAGCAGCCAAGGGAGTAGGCCCGGGGGGACTGAAGCTTTCTTT.

This clonotype was recorded at least ten times. The V and J genes are TRBV7-9 and TRBJ2-7; D is ambiguous. This CDR3 region has 13 residues. With 5 bases removed from V and 5 bases from J, the gap between germline ends came to 13 bases. Looked up from germline, CDR1 is SEHNR and CDR2 is FQNEAQ (reference sequence). The CDR3 protein is CASSRDEFHEQYF. CDR3 in DNA: TGTGCCAGCAGCCGAGACGAGTTCCACGAGCAGTACTTC. Full variable domain (rest looked up from reference TRBV7-9 and TRBJ2-7): DTGVSQNPRHKITKRGQNVTFRCDPISEHNRLYWYRQTLGQGPEFLTYFQNEAQLEKSRLLSDRFSAERPKGSFSTLEIQRTEQGDSAMYLCASSRDEFHEQYFGPGTRLTVT.

This clonotype has a count of ten or more. V gene TRBV12-3 or TRBV12-4 combines with J gene TRBJ2-7; 10 nucleotides align to TRBD1. This CDR3 has 14 amino acids. The junction had 6 bases not matched to a gene; V was cut back by 3 bases and J by 7 bases. In DNA, the CDR3 is TGTGCCAGCAGTTTGGGGACAGGGGTAGGGGAGCAGTACTTC. Its protein is CASSLGTGVGEQYF.

The sample holds many counts of this clonotype. CDR3 in amino acids: CASGIQGLQQYF. Here the CDR3 DNA reads TGTGCCAGCGGAATTCAGGGCTTACAGCAGTACTTC. V and J are TRBV6-2 or TRBV6-3 and TRBJ2-7; tentative D call: TRBD1 (5 bases). The CDR3 is 12 residues long. Germline lookup yields CDR1 MNHEY and CDR2 SVGEGT. Trimming pared 8 bases from V and 8 bases from J, leaving 16 bases between.

This clonotype was found a few times. Here the CDR3 DNA reads TGTGCCAGCAGCCGGGACAGGGGAAGTGCTGAAGCTTTCTTT. Translation gives CASSRDRGSAEAFF. The rearrangement uses TRBV6-1 and TRBJ1-1; TRBD1 matches 10 bases. Germline V gene sequence: CDR1 MNHNS, CDR2 SASEGT. CDR3 length: 14 amino acids. Germline trimming cut 6 bases from V and 6 bases from J; bases unmatched to any gene: 7.

There are many counts of this clonotype. This sequence joins TRBV3-1 and TRBJ1-1, with D possibly being TRBD1 (5 bases). The CDR3 spans 14 residues. Germline V CDR1 and CDR2: LGHDT, YNNKEL (reference sequence). The V gene lost 5 bases and the J gene lost 6 bases, with 16 bases spanning the gap. The CDR3 loop reads CASSAGTLTAEAFF. CDR3 nucleotide sequence: TGTGCCAGCAGCGCCGGGACCTTAACGGCTGAAGCTTTCTTT.

This clonotype was counted only a few times. The chain employs TRBV28 and TRBJ1-4; 11 nucleotides agree with TRBD1. Germline values: CDR1 MDHEN, CDR2 SYDVKM. This CDR3 comprises 18 residues. V trimming: 4 bases; J trimming: 0 bases; junction bases outside the gene matches: 7. This chain's CDR3 is CASSSPGTGGSTNEKLFF. As DNA, the CDR3 is TGTGCCAGCAGTTCCCCTGGGACAGGGGGATCAACTAATGAAAAACTGTTTTTT.

This clonotype appeared a few times. This sequence joins TRBV5-8 and TRBJ1-2; tentatively, D is TRBD1 (5 bases). Germline V lookup: CDR1 SGHTS, CDR2 YDEGEE. Trimming took 3 bases from V and 4 from J, leaving 22 bases between them. The CDR3 contains 17 residues. The CDR3 protein is CASSSIPGLPGGYGYTF. DNA for the CDR3: TGTGCCAGCAGCTCCATCCCGGGACTCCCCGGTGGCTATGGCTACACCTTC.

This clonotype was counted between two and nine times. The chain couples TRBV28 to TRBJ1-4; D is unclear. Germline lookup yields CDR1 MDHEN and CDR2 SYDVKM. V was pared by 3 bases and J by 6 bases, with 5 bases between. This CDR3 has 12 residues. Written as DNA, the CDR3 is TGTGCCAGCAGTTTCTTATATGAAAAACTGTTTTTT. It is translated as CASSFLYEKLFF.

This clonotype was counted a few times. The V gene is TRBV11-1, the J gene TRBJ1-3, with 12 bases aligning to TRBD1. This CDR3 comprises 18 residues. Germline V gene data show CDR1 as SGHAT and CDR2 as FQDESV (reference sequence). After removal of 3 bases from V and 3 bases from J, the junction contained 9 bases not matched to a gene. The chain's CDR3 is CASSFGTGGFPGGNTIYF. CDR3 in DNA: TGTGCCAGCAGCTTTGGGACAGGGGGCTTTCCGGGTGGAAACACCATATATTTT.

The chain uses TRBV20-1 and TRBJ2-5; TRBD2 matches at 16 bases. J was trimmed by 4 bases and V by 1 base; bases with no gene match: 9. The germline V gene encodes CDR1 DFQATT and CDR2 SNEGSKA (reference sequence). The CDR3 loop spans 18 amino acids. CDR3 loop: CSARGYGTSGGALETQYF. The DNA for the CDR3 is TGCAGTGCTAGAGGATACGGGACTAGCGGGGGGGCCCTAGAGACCCAGTACTTC.

The sample holds a few counts of this clonotype. The rearrangement joins TRBV9 to TRBJ2-5; 8 bases map to TRBD1. In germline, CDR1 is SGDLS, CDR2 YYNGEE. The V gene end was trimmed by 4 bases and the J gene end by 2 bases; junction bases not matched to a gene: 4. This CDR3 has 14 amino acids. The CDR3 DNA sequence: TGTGCCAGCAGCTTCGGACAGGGACAAGAGACCCAGTACTTC. It encodes CASSFGQGQETQYF.

This chain joins TRBV7-8 and TRBJ1-2; D may be TRBD1 (5 bases). The length of the CDR3 is 14 residues. V lost 1 base to trimming and J lost 2 bases, with 8 bases between them. Germline lookup yields CDR1 SGHVS and CDR2 FQNEAQ. The CDR3 nucleotides are TGTGCCAGCAGCTTAGTCGCAGGGAACTATGGCTACACCTTC. This gives the protein CASSLVAGNYGYTF.

The sample holds a few counts of this clonotype. The rearrangement links TRBV4-1 to TRBJ1-5; maybe TRBD1 (6 bases). Germline-derived CDR1 and CDR2 are MGHRA and YSYEKL. The CDR3 has 17 amino acids. V was pared by 4 bases and J by 2 bases, with 18 bases between. In DNA, the CDR3 is TGCGCCAGCAGCCCTAGGGCAGGGGAGTACGGCAATCAGCCCCAGCATTTT. Residues: CASSPRAGEYGNQPQHF.

This clonotype appeared many times. The chain joins TRBV27 to TRBJ2-1; possibly TRBD2 for D (5 bases). V shed 6 bases and J shed 0 bases, with 15 bases lying between them. The CDR3 consists of 16 residues. Germline CDR1 MNHEY, CDR2 SMNVEV (reference sequence). The CDR3 spells CASSRTPSSSYNEQFF. Here the CDR3 DNA reads TGTGCCAGCAGCCGCACCCCTAGCAGCTCCTACAATGAGCAGTTCTTC.

This clonotype was found many times. The rearrangement links TRBV27 to TRBJ2-2, with 10 bases identical to TRBD2. With 5 bases clipped from V and 8 bases from J, the junction kept 17 bases outside the gene matches. Germline lookup yields CDR1 MNHEY and CDR2 SMNVEV (reference sequence). The CDR3 is made up of 18 amino acids. CDR3 sequence: CASSGSSQTSGFFGELFF. The DNA of the CDR3 is TGTGCCAGCAGTGGGTCCTCACAGACTAGCGGGTTTTTTGGGGAGCTGTTTTTT.